This passage covers 31 T cell receptor beta chains from one sample sequenced in a study of shared clonotypes between healthy human individuals. The repertoire was sequenced with immunoSEQ multiplex PCR; TCRdb's copy has only in-frame clones and lacks some. The repertoire includes some 1 million clones, around 76% of them detected once, and around 1.5% sits in the top ten. The source material was memory CD4+ T cells sorted from blood. Subset noted: CD45RA-negative fraction. These receptors were obtained from a man younger than 30 in good health.

The chain uses TRBV19 and TRBJ1-6; 8 bases are a match to TRBD1. V lost 7 bases and J lost 7; bases outside the gene matches: 6. The CDR3 is made up of 14 amino acids. CDR1 is LNHDA and CDR2 is SQIVND in the germline V gene (reference sequence). In DNA form, the CDR3 reads TGTGCCAGTATGGACAGGGTCCCGAATTCACCCCTCCACTTT. Residues: CASMDRVPNSPLHF.

This chain joins TRBV6-5 and TRBJ2-7; D uncertain. With 1 base removed from V and 0 bases from J, the gap between germline ends came to 7 bases. The germline gives CDR1 MNHEY, CDR2 SVGAGI. The CDR3 contains 14 residues. For the CDR3, the DNA is TGTGCCAGCAGTTACTTGGCTGGCTCCTACGAGCAGTACTTC. This codes for CASSYLAGSYEQYF.

In nucleotides, the CDR3 is TGTGCCAGCAGCCCAAAAGAGGGACTGACCTCCTACGAGCAGTACTTC. It encodes CASSPKEGLTSYEQYF. The chain has TRBV7-6 and TRBJ2-7, with D possibly matching TRBD2 (6 bases). CDR1 and CDR2 from the germline V gene are SGHVS and FNYEAQ. CDR3 size: 16 residues. The V end lost 5 bases, the J end lost 0 bases, and 17 bases lay between the germline ends.

This chain joins TRBV6-6 and TRBJ2-3, with 7 bases aligning to TRBD2. Trimming cost V 5 bases and J 0 bases; bases outside gene matches: 8. This CDR3 is 16 amino acids long. The germline V gene encodes CDR1 MNHNY and CDR2 SVGAGI (reference sequence). The CDR3 is CASSVMRGTSTDTQYF. As DNA, the CDR3 is TGTGCCAGCAGTGTAATGCGGGGGACCAGCACAGATACGCAGTATTTT.

This rearrangement joins TRBV7-2 to TRBJ1-4; 7 nucleotides match TRBD1. This CDR3 comprises 14 residues. Germline trimming cut 4 bases from V and 3 bases from J; bases unmatched to any gene: 2. The germline CDR1 and CDR2 sequences are SGHTA and FQGNSA. The CDR3 DNA reads TGTGCCAGCAGCTCGGGACAGCCTAATGAAAAACTGTTTTTT. Protein sequence: CASSSGQPNEKLFF.

The chain links TRBV30 to TRBJ2-1; perhaps D is TRBD1 or TRBD2 (5 bases each). This CDR3 has 15 amino acids. Trimming cost V 5 bases and J 2 bases, with 16 bases left between them. The germline V gene encodes CDR1 GTSNPN and CDR2 SVGIG (reference sequence). CDR3 nucleotide sequence: TGTGCCTGGTCTCGCCCCCAGGGACCCTACAATGAGCAGTTCTTC. This translates into CAWSRPQGPYNEQFF. Full variable domain (remainder filled in from reference TRBV30 and TRBJ2-1): SQTIHQWPATLVQPVGSPLSLECTVEGTSNPNLYWYRQAAGRGLQLLFYSVGIGQISSEVPQNLSASRPQDRQFILSSKKLLLSDSGFYLCAWSRPQGPYNEQFFGPGTRLTVL.

The V gene is TRBV27, the J gene TRBJ1-6; D gene uncertain. Germline CDR1 reads MNHEY; CDR2 reads SMNVEV (reference sequence). V was clipped by 2 bases and J by 7 bases, with 3 bases between them. The CDR3 runs 12 residues. This chain's CDR3 is CASSLLNSPLHF. The CDR3 DNA reads as TGTGCCAGCAGTTTACTAAATTCACCCCTCCACTTT.

Worth noting for this clone: A far more abundant clone sits one base away, making this likely a read error. The J gene is TRBJ2-7, the V gene TRBV7-9; 7 nucleotides match TRBD2. The germline V gene encodes CDR1 SEHNR and CDR2 FQNEAQ (reference sequence). The ends lost 1 base at V and 6 bases at J; junction bases unmatched: 9. The CDR3 totals 15 residues. The CDR3 loop reads CASSLEAGGSPEQYF. The CDR3, as DNA: TGTGCCAGCAGCTTAGAGGCTGGCGGGAGTCCCGAGCAGTACTTC.

The genes are TRBV21-1 and TRBJ1-2; the D call TRBD1 from the table was never checked on the DNA. TRBV21-1 corresponds to a pseudogene. The CDR3 spans 16 residues. CDR3 DNA: TGTGCCAGCAGCCCCAGGGGAAGGCCTCTTAACTATGGCTACACCTTC. Translation: CASSPRGRPLNYGYTF.

This clone was seen ten or more times. The gene calls are TRBV11-2 and TRBJ2-1; 7 bases are shared with TRBD1. Germline values: CDR1 SGHAT, CDR2 FQNNGV. Germline trimming cut 5 bases from V and 2 bases from J; bases unmatched to any gene: 9. The CDR3 runs to 16 residues. DNA of the CDR3: TGTGCCAGCAGCCGAATGACAGGGACGGCCTACAATGAGCAGTTCTTC. It specifies CASSRMTGTAYNEQFF.

About this clone itself: Within the sample, other DNA sequences also encode this same CDR3. The chain is built from TRBV27 and TRBJ1-2; possibly TRBD1 for D (5 bases). CDR3 length: 13 amino acids. CDR1 is MNHEY and CDR2 is SMNVEV in the germline V gene (reference sequence). Trimming stripped 3 bases from V and 5 bases from J, with 10 bases between. The CDR3 DNA follows: TGTGCCAGCAGTTTTTCAGGGAATTATGGCTACACCTTC. It codes for CASSFSGNYGYTF.

The chain combines TRBV19 with TRBJ2-3; D gene uncertain. Germline values: CDR1 LNHDA, CDR2 SQIVND (reference sequence). The CDR3 is 10 residues long. V was shortened by 5 bases and J by 6 bases, with 3 bases between the two germline ends. This CDR3 is CASSLDTQYF. The CDR3 nucleotides are TGTGCCAGTAGTCTCGATACGCAGTATTTT.

The chain carries TRBV6-6 and TRBJ1-6; D is unresolved. The CDR3 runs to 14 residues. CDR1 is MNHNY, CDR2 SVGAGI, per germline (reference sequence). V shed 6 bases and J shed 9 bases, with 15 bases lying between them. CDR3 coding DNA: TGTGCCAGCAGCTCGACGGTACGGGGTTCACCCCTCCACTTT. It encodes CASSSTVRGSPLHF.

The chain couples TRBV7-3 to TRBJ2-7; 9 positions match TRBD2. Germline CDR1 is SGHTA and CDR2 is FQGTGA. CDR3 size: 15 residues. Trimming cost V 5 bases and J 5 bases; bases outside gene matches: 10. Here the CDR3 reads CASSNAGGPFNEQYF. DNA for the CDR3: TGTGCCAGCAGCAATGCGGGGGGGCCGTTCAACGAGCAGTACTTC.

The chain joins TRBV7-9 to TRBJ2-1; 9 bases match TRBD2. Germline V gene lookup returns CDR1 SEHNR and CDR2 FQNEAQ (reference sequence). V lost 1 base, J lost 8 bases, and 6 bases stayed unmatched. CDR3 length: 15 residues. The CDR3 sequence: CASSLEGRTSDEQFF. DNA for the CDR3: TGTGCCAGCAGCTTAGAAGGGAGGACTAGCGATGAGCAGTTCTTC.

This clone was counted between two and nine times. The V call is TRBV30, the J call TRBJ1-1; 8 bases map to TRBD1. The junction had 10 bases not matched to a gene; V was cut back by 8 bases and J by 2 bases. Germline CDR1 reads GTSNPN; CDR2 reads SVGIG (reference sequence). The CDR3 spans 14 residues. The CDR3 region is CARDDRGLNTEAFF. CDR3 sequence (DNA): TGTGCCCGCGACGACAGGGGACTTAACACTGAAGCTTTCTTT.

The rearrangement links TRBV30 to TRBJ1-5; 8 bases line up with TRBD1. This CDR3 spans 18 amino acids. After removal of 0 bases from V and 1 base from J, the junction contained 11 bases not matched to a gene. Germline values: CDR1 GTSNPN, CDR2 SVGIG (reference sequence). DNA for the CDR3: TGTGCCTGGAGTGTTAGCCGACAGGGGCCTCTCAGCAATCAGCCCCAGCATTTT. Translating it yields CAWSVSRQGPLSNQPQHF.

Worth noting for this clone: The sample holds other DNA sequences that translate to the same CDR3. V is TRBV18 and J is TRBJ2-2, with D tentatively TRBD2 (5 bases). The length of the CDR3 is 15 residues. The V gene's germline CDR1 is KGHSH and CDR2 LQKENI. V lost 2 bases and J 1 base, leaving 8 bases between the germline ends. The CDR3 coding sequence is TGTGCCAGCTCACCATCGGGGATGAACACCGGGGAGCTGTTTTTT. Translation gives CASSPSGMNTGELFF.

This clone showed up just once. The chain has TRBV2 and TRBJ1-2, with D unclear. V lost 0 bases, J lost 8 bases, and 13 bases lay in between. The CDR3 has 14 residues. Per germline, CDR1 SNHLY and CDR2 FYNNEI. CDR3: CASSEAVRRSGYTF. The CDR3 bases are TGTGCCAGCAGTGAAGCGGTTCGACGGTCGGGCTACACCTTC. The full variable domain, in which reference TRBV2 and TRBJ1-2 provide the parts outside the CDR3, is EPEVTQTPSHQVTQMGQEVILRCVPISNHLYFYWYRQILGQKVEFLVSFYNNEISEKSEIFDDQFSVERPDGSNFTLKIRSTKLEDSAMYFCASSEAVRRSGYTFGSGTRLTVV.

The chain combines TRBV6-6 with TRBJ2-7; a possible D gene is TRBD2 (5 bases). The CDR3 length is 12 residues. V shed 5 bases and J shed 2 bases, with 7 bases lying between them. Germline CDR1 is MNHNY and CDR2 is SVGAGI (reference sequence). For the CDR3, the DNA is TGTGCCAGCAGTCCGGGAACCTACGAGCAGTACTTC. As protein: CASSPGTYEQYF.

The V and J genes are TRBV11-1 and TRBJ1-2; D not certain. This CDR3 is 13 amino acids long. Trimming removed 5 bases from V and 8 bases from J, with 15 bases in between. Germline V gives CDR1 SGHAT, CDR2 FQDESV (reference sequence). CDR3: CASSPDGLFGYTF. CDR3 coding DNA: TGTGCCAGCAGCCCCGACGGTCTATTCGGCTACACCTTC. The full variable domain, completed using reference TRBV11-1 and TRBJ1-2, is EAEVAQSPRYKITEKSQAVAFWCDPISGHATLYWYRQILGQGPELLVQFQDESVVDDSQLPKDRFSAERLKGVDSTLKIQPAELGDSAMYLCASSPDGLFGYTFGSGTRLTVV.

The chain employs TRBV21-1 and TRBJ1-1; the table names TRBD1, a call not compared with the DNA. TRBV21-1 is annotated as a pseudogene. The CDR3 contains 15 residues. The chain's CDR3 is CASSERGQGDTEAFF. CDR3 nucleotide sequence: TGTGCCAGCAGCGAGAGAGGACAGGGCGACACTGAAGCTTTCTTT.

A word on this clone: The same CDR3 is also encoded by other DNA sequences in this sample. This rearrangement joins TRBV6-4 to TRBJ1-1, with D possibly TRBD1 on 5 matching bases. The CDR3 has 13 amino acids. Germline CDR1 MRHNA, CDR2 SNTAGT. With 4 bases removed from V and 1 base from J, the gap between germline ends came to 7 bases. The CDR3 protein is CASSAQGNTEAFF. The CDR3 region has the DNA TGTGCCAGCAGTGCTCAGGGGAACACTGAAGCTTTCTTT.

This clone was recorded only once. This chain joins TRBV6-5 and TRBJ1-6, with D perhaps matching TRBD1 (5 bases). V was pared by 6 bases and J by 6 bases, with 15 bases between. This CDR3 has 15 residues. Germline lookup yields CDR1 MNHEY and CDR2 SVGAGI. CDR3 bases: TGTGCCAGCAGGGGGGGTCGGGGCGGTAATTCACCCCTCCACTTT. Amino acid sequence: CASRGGRGGNSPLHF.

This clone has just a few counts. In DNA, the CDR3 is TGTGCCAGTAGTACCGGGGTGCGCACGGGGGAGCAGTACTTC. It is translated as CASSTGVRTGEQYF. V usage is TRBV19 and J usage is TRBJ2-7; D might be TRBD2 (5 bases). This CDR3 has 14 amino acids. Germline CDR1 and CDR2: LNHDA and SQIVND (reference sequence). V gave up 4 bases and J gave up 7 bases, with 17 bases separating them.

This chain uses TRBV19 with TRBJ1-3; D not certain. The CDR3 is 12 residues long. Looked up from germline, CDR1 is LNHDA and CDR2 is SQIVND (reference sequence). Trimming took off 7 bases at V and 3 bases at J, with 7 bases between the two ends. The CDR3 is CASTLNGNTIYF. Here the CDR3 DNA reads TGTGCCAGTACCCTCAATGGAAACACCATATATTTT.

The chain joins TRBV27 to TRBJ2-5; 8 bases are a match to TRBD1. CDR3 size: 16 residues. CDR1 and CDR2 (germline): MNHEY, SMNVEV (reference sequence). The junction had 11 bases not matched to a gene; V was cut back by 3 bases and J by 5 bases. CDR3 amino acids: CASSLTGTGGRETQYF. In DNA, the CDR3 is TGTGCCAGCAGTTTGACCGGGACAGGAGGCCGGGAGACCCAGTACTTC.

The gene calls are TRBV10-3 and TRBJ2-3, with D perhaps TRBD1 or TRBD2 (5 bases each). Germline CDR1 reads ENHRY; CDR2 reads SYGVKD. Between the trimmed V and J ends, which lost 8 bases and 1 base, there was a span of 10 bases. The CDR3 loop spans 13 amino acids. CDR3 coding DNA: TGTGCCATCGGTCGGGACGGCACAGATACGCAGTATTTT. This translates into CAIGRDGTDTQYF.

This rearrangement joins TRBV28 to TRBJ2-5, with TRBD1 as a possible D gene (7 bases). Germline loops: CDR1 MDHEN, CDR2 SYDVKM. V dropped 0 bases and J dropped 5 bases, with 10 bases sitting between them. CDR3 length: 14 residues. CDR3 nucleotide sequence: TGTGCCAGCAGTTTATGGACAGGGAGGGAGACCCAGTACTTC. Its protein is CASSLWTGRETQYF.

J is TRBJ2-5 and V is TRBV5-4; the match to TRBD1 covers 8 bases. Germline loops: CDR1 SGHNT, CDR2 YYREEE (reference sequence). The CDR3 consists of 14 residues. J gave up 2 bases and V 4 bases, and 4 bases lay outside the gene matches. In nucleotides, the CDR3 is TGTGCCAGCAGCGGACAGGGCTCTCAAGAGACCCAGTACTTC. Protein: CASSGQGSQETQYF.

This chain joins TRBV6-1 and TRBJ1-6; D remains ambiguous. Germline CDR1 is MNHNS and CDR2 is SASEGT. CDR3 length equals 15 residues. Trimming pared 3 bases from V and 5 bases from J, leaving 11 bases between. The CDR3: CASSDPRTNNSPLHF. The CDR3, as DNA: TGTGCCAGCAGTGACCCAAGGACTAATAATTCACCCCTCCACTTT.